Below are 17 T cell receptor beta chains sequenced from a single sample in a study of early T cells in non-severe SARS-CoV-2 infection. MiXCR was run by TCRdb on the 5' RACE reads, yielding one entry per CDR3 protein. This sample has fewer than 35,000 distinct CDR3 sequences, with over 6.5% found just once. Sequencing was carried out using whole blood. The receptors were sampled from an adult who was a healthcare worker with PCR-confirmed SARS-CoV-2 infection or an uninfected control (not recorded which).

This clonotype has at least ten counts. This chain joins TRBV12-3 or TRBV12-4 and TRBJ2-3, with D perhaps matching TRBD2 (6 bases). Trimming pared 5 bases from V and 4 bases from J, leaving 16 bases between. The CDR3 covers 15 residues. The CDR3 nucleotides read TGTGCCAGCAGTGTCACGGCGGGAAGGGCAGATACGCAGTATTTT. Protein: CASSVTAGRADTQYF.

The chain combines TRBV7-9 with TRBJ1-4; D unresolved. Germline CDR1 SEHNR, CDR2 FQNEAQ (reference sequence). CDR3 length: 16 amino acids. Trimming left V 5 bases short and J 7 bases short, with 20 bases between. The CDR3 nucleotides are TGTGCCAGCAGCACCCATGGGTATAGAGTCAGTGAAAAACTGTTTTTT. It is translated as CASSTHGYRVSEKLFF.

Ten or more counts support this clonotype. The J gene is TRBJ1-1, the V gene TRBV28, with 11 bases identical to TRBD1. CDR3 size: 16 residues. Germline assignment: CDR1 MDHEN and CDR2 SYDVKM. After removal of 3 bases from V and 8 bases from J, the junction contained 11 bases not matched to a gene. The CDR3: CASSLGTGGADGEAFF. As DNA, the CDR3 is TGTGCCAGCAGTTTGGGGACAGGGGGTGCTGACGGAGAAGCTTTCTTT.

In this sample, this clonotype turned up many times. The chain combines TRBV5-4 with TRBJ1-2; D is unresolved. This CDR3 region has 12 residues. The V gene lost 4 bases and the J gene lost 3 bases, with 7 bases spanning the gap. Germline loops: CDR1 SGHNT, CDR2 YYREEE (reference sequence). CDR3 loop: CASSQPDYGYTF. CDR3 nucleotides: TGTGCCAGCAGCCAACCAGACTATGGCTACACCTTC. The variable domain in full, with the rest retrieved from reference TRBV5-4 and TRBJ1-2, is ETGVTQSPTHLIKTRGQQVTLRCSSQSGHNTVSWYQQALGQGPQFIFQYYREEENGRGNFPPRFSGLQFPNYSSELNVNALELDDSALYLCASSQPDYGYTFGSGTRLTVV.

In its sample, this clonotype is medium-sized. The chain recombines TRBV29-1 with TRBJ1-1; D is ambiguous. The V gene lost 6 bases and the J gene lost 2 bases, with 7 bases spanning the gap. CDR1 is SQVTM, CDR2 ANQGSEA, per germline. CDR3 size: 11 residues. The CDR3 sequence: CSVAFNTEAFF. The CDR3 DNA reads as TGCAGCGTCGCCTTTAACACTGAAGCTTTCTTT. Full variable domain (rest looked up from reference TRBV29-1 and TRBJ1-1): SAVISQKPSRDICQRGTSLTIQCQVDSQVTMMFWYRQQPGQSLTLIATANQGSEATYESGFVIDKFPISRPNLTFSTLTVSNMSPEDSSIYLCSVAFNTEAFFGQGTRLTVV.

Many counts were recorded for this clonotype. The CDR3 bases are TGTGCCAGCAGCCCATCGTCCGGTGGAATAGAGACCCAGTACTTC. It translates to CASSPSSGGIETQYF. The chain links TRBV6-5 to TRBJ2-5; D uncertain. CDR3 length: 15 residues. Trimming removed 6 bases from V and 4 bases from J, with 18 bases in between. Germline values: CDR1 MNHEY, CDR2 SVGAGI.

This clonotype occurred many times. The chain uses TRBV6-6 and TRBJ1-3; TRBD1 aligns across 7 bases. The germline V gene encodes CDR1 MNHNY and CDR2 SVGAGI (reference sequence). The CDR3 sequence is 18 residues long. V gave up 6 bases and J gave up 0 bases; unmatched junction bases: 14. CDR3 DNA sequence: TGTGCCAGCAGGGGGGGGACAGCCCAATTTAACTCTGGAAACACCATATATTTT. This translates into CASRGGTAQFNSGNTIYF.

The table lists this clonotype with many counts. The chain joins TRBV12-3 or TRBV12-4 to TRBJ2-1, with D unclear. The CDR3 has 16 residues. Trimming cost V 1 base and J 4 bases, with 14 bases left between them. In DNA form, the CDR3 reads TGTGCCAGCAGTTTAGGGCGGCTGGCTTTTTACAATGAGCAGTTCTTC. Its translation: CASSLGRLAFYNEQFF.

CDR3 in amino acids: CASSTSIQGAWETQYF. CDR3 coding DNA: TGTGCCAGCAGCACCTCAATACAGGGGGCGTGGGAGACCCAGTACTTC. This sequence joins TRBV7-9 and TRBJ2-5, with 9 bases that match TRBD1. Germline V gene sequence: CDR1 SEHNR, CDR2 FQNEAQ (reference sequence). CDR3 length equals 16 residues. The J segment lost 5 bases and the V segment lost 5 bases, leaving 12 bases of the junction unmatched.

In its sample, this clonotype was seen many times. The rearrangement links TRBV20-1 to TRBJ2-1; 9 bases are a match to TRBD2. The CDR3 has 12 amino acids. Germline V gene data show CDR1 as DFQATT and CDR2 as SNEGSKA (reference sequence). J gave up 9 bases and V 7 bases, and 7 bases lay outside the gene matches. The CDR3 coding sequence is TGCAGTGGAAGCGGGAGGCCTATTGAGCAGTTCTTC. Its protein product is CSGSGRPIEQFF.

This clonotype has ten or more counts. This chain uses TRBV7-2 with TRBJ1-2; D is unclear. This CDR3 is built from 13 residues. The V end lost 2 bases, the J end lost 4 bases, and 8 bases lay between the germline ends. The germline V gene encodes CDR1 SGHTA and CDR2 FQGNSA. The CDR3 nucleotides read TGTGCCAGCAGCTTACACTCAGGCTATGGCTACACCTTC. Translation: CASSLHSGYGYTF.

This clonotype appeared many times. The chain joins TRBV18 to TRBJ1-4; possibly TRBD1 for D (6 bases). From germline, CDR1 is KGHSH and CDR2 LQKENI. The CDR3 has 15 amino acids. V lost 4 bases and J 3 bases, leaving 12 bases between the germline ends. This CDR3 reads CASSQQGNSNEKLFF. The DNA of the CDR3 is TGTGCCAGCTCACAACAGGGAAACTCTAATGAAAAACTGTTTTTT. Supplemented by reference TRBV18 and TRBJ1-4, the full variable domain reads NAGVMQNPRHLVRRRGQEARLRCSPMKGHSHVYWYRQLPEEGLKFMVYLQKENIIDESGMPKERFSAEFPKEGPSILRIQQVVRGDSAAYFCASSQQGNSNEKLFFGSGTQLSVL.

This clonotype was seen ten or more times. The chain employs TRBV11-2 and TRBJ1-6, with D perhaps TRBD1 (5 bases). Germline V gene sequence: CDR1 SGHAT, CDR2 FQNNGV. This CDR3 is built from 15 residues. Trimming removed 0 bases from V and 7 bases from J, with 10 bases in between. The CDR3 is CASSLDRGGNSPLHF. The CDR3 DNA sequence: TGTGCCAGCAGCTTAGATCGGGGGGGGAATTCACCCCTCCACTTT.

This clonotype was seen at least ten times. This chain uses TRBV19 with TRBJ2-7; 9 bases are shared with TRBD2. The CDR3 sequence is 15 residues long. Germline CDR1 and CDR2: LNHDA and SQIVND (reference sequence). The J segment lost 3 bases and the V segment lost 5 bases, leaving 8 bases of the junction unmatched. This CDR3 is CASSSPLAGFYEQYF. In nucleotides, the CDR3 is TGTGCCAGTAGTTCCCCCCTAGCGGGATTCTACGAGCAGTACTTC.

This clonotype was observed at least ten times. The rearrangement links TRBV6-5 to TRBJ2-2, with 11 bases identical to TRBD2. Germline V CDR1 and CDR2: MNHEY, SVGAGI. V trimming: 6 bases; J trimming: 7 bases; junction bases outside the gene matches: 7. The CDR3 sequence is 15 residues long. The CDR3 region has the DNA TGTGCCAGCAGACCGACTAGCGGGAACCACGGGGAGCTGTTTTTT. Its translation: CASRPTSGNHGELFF.

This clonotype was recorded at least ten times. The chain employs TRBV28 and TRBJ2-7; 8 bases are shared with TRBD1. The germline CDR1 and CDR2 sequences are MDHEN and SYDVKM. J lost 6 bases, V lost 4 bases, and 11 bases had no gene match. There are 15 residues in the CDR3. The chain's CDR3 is CASSSGLLGQGEQYF. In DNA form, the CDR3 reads TGTGCCAGCAGTTCGGGCCTACTCGGACAGGGCGAGCAGTACTTC. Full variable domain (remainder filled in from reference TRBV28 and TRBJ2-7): DVKVTQSSRYLVKRTGEKVFLECVQDMDHENMFWYRQDPGLGLRLIYFSYDVKMKEKGDIPEGYSVSREKKERFSLILESASTNQTSMYLCASSSGLLGQGEQYFGPGTRLTVT.

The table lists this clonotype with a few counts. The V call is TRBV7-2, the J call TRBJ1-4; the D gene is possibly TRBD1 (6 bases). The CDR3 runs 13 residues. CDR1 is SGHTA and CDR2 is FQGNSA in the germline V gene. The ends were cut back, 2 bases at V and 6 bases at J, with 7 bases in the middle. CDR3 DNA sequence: TGTGCCAGCAGCTTACAGGGGCATGAAAAACTGTTTTTT. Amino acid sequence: CASSLQGHEKLFF.